The next 5 T cell receptor beta chains were all read from a single sample in a study of cytomegalovirus exposure and HLA in healthy donors. TCRdb's copy holds only in-frame clones and misses some; the assay was immunoSEQ multiplex PCR. The sample consists of roughly 140,000 clones, approximately 91% of them appearing once. The sequencing sample was made of PBMCs. The receptors originated from a man between 18 and 35 years old in good health and CMV-seronegative.

This clone was recorded once. CDR3 loop: CASSRGFSTDTQYF. The CDR3, as DNA: TGTGCCAGTAGTAGGGGTTTTAGCACAGATACGCAGTATTTT. The chain employs TRBV11-2 and TRBJ2-3; D is possibly TRBD1 (5 bases). Trimming took off 9 bases at V and 0 bases at J, with 13 bases between the two ends. CDR1 SGHAT and CDR2 FQNNGV come from the germline V gene. The length of the CDR3 is 14 residues.

The rearrangement joins TRBV5-4 to TRBJ1-3; the match to TRBD1 covers 7 bases. This CDR3 region has 15 residues. V shed 4 bases and J 0 bases; nucleotides not matched to a gene: 4. Germline CDR1 SGHNT, CDR2 YYREEE (reference sequence). This CDR3 is CASSHDRASGNTIYF. The CDR3 nucleotides are TGTGCCAGCAGCCACGACAGGGCCTCTGGAAACACCATATATTTT.

The chain has TRBV2 and TRBJ1-6; no firm D call. The CDR3 loop spans 12 amino acids. The V gene lost 1 base and the J gene lost 10 bases, with 5 bases spanning the gap. Germline V lookup: CDR1 SNHLY, CDR2 FYNNEI. In DNA form, the CDR3 reads TGTGCCAGCAGTGAAGTGGGCTCACCCCTCCACTTT. Its translation: CASSEVGSPLHF.

This clone was observed a single time. The genes are TRBV5-1 and TRBJ1-1; D unresolved. This CDR3 has 13 residues. CDR1 is SGHRS, CDR2 YFSETQ, per germline. V gave up 2 bases and J gave up 5 bases, with 10 bases separating them. The DNA of the CDR3 is TGCGCCAGCAGCTTTAAGGGAGGGACTGAAGCTTTCTTT. Encoded protein: CASSFKGGTEAFF.

This rearrangement joins TRBV4-3 to TRBJ2-3, with 9 bases aligning to TRBD2. The CDR3 covers 17 residues. The V segment lost 0 bases and the J segment 0 bases; nucleotides outside the gene matches: 4. CDR1 is LGHNA and CDR2 is YSLEER in the germline V gene. The CDR3 bases are TGCGCCAGCAGCCAAGAGGGACTAGCCGAGAGCACAGATACGCAGTATTTT. Its translation is CASSQEGLAESTDTQYF.